This TCR beta chain stems from a study of blood T cell repertoires in COVID-19. Study background: COVID-19 samples collected from the United States, Italy and Spain covered acute and convalescent phases. T cells, B-cell-depleted T cells, or PBMCs supplied cDNA or gDNA.

Original processing methods: Reference gene primer amplification in the assay estimated nucleated cell counts. Sequencing was performed with immunoSEQ multiplex PCR; in TCRdb, only in-frame clones are kept and a portion is missing. V and J calls plus clone size are reproduced from that table; the DNA served to infer D and trimming. The table has about 330,000 clones, around 86% seen once; the top ten hold approximately 1.5%. Germline CDR1 reads SEHNR; CDR2 reads FQNEAQ (reference sequence). The CDR3 totals 15 residues. Between the trimmed V and J ends, which lost 1 base and 0 bases, there was a span of 7 bases.

This receptor was identified in a woman between 45 and 60 years old with acute or convalescent COVID-19. Sequenced input: peripheral blood. The V call is TRBV7-9, the J call TRBJ1-3; D gene ambiguous. The DNA of the CDR3 is TGTGCCAGCAGCTTAGGAGTCGGCTCTGGAAACACCATATATTTT. Translating gives CASSLGVGSGNTIYF.